The clone carrying this TCR beta chain was seen once. Its specificity is not known. These data are taken from a study of T cells in Graves' hyperthyroidism and ophthalmopathy. General observations from the study: In the analysis, a 13 V-J model separated ophthalmopathy from stable hyperthyroidism.

Amplified TCR beta CDR3 regions derived from RNA transcripts. The HTBI set primed first-round TCR CDR3 RT-PCR. One entry per CDR3 protein results from TCRdb running MiXCR on the multiplex PCR reads. The sample includes hundreds of thousands of distinct CDR3 sequences, 46% of them seen just once. Investigators excluded patients with uncontrolled infection, other autoimmune disease, pregnancy or lactation. Diagnoses were established using clinical symptoms, serum thyroxine and TRAb, thyroid ultrasound and orbital computed tomography. The clonotype was recovered from a woman aged 18-29 years with Graves' hyperthyroidism. Sequencing was carried out using peripheral blood or thyroid tissue (not recorded which).

The DNA for the CDR3 is TGTGCCATCAGTGAGACAGGGTTCAATCAGCCCCAGCATTTT. Residues: CAISETGFNQPQHF. The V and J genes are TRBV10-3 and TRBJ1-5, with D possibly matching TRBD1 (6 bases). The CDR3 consists of 14 residues. Germline V gene lookup returns CDR1 ENHRY and CDR2 SYGVKD. Between the trimmed V and J ends, which lost 2 bases and 3 bases, there was a span of 8 bases.